Given below is one TCR beta chain in context. Its specificity is not known. These data belong to a study of CD8+CD57+ T cells in acquired aplastic anemia. Turning to the study itself: Sorted CD4+ and CD8+ cells gave a mean 3.2 ug DNA, range 0.2 to 27.4 ug. CD4+ reads averaged approximately 11 million in healthy donors. Findings and limits, study-wide: A set of 25 to 30 CD8+ CDR3 sequences was shared between patients and controls, and these sequences appeared highly expressed in patients.

Profiling that covered TCR beta VDJ and CDR3 relied on genomic DNA as its template. TCRdb independently ran MiXCR on the reads; one entry per CDR3 protein. The data contain about 190,000 distinct CDR3 sequences, 50% to 55% of them singletons. The CDR3 is 14 residues long. The germline gives CDR1 SGHTA, CDR2 FQGTGA. With V trimmed by 5 bases and J by 10 bases, 6 bases remained unmatched. V gene TRBV7-3 combines with J gene TRBJ2-3; 13 positions match TRBD2. This clonotype was sampled from a human donor in good health, serving as a control. The source material was sorted CD4+, CD8+, or CD8+CD57+ T cells (not recorded which) from PBMCs. The CDR3, as DNA: TGTGCCAGCAGCCTTGGACTAGCGGGGGATTCGCAGTATTTT. Its protein is CASSLGLAGDSQYF.